Below, one TCR beta chain is given with its context. The data originate from a study of cytotoxic CD8 clonotypes in ibrutinib-treated CLL. The wider study: With a range of 6 to 36, the median treatment time before response samples were taken was 12 to 13 months. Samples had a mean of approximately 240,000 productive templates and 94,082 productive rearrangements.

The V end lost 1 base, the J end lost 3 bases, and 13 bases lay between the germline ends. The CDR3 extends over 15 amino acids. Germline CDR1 and CDR2: ENHRY and SYGVKD. Some clones are missing from TCRdb's copy, which holds only in-frame ones; the method was immunoSEQ multiplex PCR. The table has around 330,000 clones, 67% seen once. The sequence came from a human donor with chronic lymphocytic leukemia. The specimen comprised PBMCs, sampled after 36 months of ibrutinib treatment. The chain uses TRBV10-3 and TRBJ2-7; a weak D match, TRBD1 (7 bases). The CDR3 loop reads CAISELGGQSYEQYF. CDR3 nucleotide sequence: TGTGCCATCAGTGAGTTGGGGGGACAGAGCTACGAGCAGTACTTC.